The clone carrying this T cell receptor (beta chain) was seen only a few times. This specimen belongs to a study of beta chain features in type 1 diabetes. What was sequenced were expressed TCRB transcripts, since all of the isolated RNA had been reverse transcribed. Repertoires were generated with immunoSEQ multiplex PCR, while TCRdb's copy carries only in-frame clones and drops some. The sample contains 250,000 or so clones, 25% to 30% of which appear only once. V was cut by 8 bases and J by 1 base, with 7 bases left in between. The CDR3 is made up of 12 amino acids. Germline V lookup: CDR1 ENHRY, CDR2 SYGVKD.

The clonotype comes from a man between 25 and 39 years old in good health. The rearrangement links TRBV10-3 to TRBJ2-3, with D uncertain. The source material was central memory CD4+ T cells from blood. The CDR3 region is CAIAARTDTQYF. For the CDR3, the DNA is TGTGCCATCGCGGCCCGCACAGATACGCAGTATTTT.